This TCR beta chain originates from a study of shared clonotypes between healthy human individuals. Study-wide background: CD4 naive and memory got three plates each, CD8 naive two, CD8 memory one. Study outcomes and limitations: Sample collection involved blood only; tissue repertoires are likely different.

Several immunoSEQ plates held equal portions of the genomic DNA taken from each subset. Clones were read by immunoSEQ multiplex PCR, and TCRdb kept only the in-frame ones, dropping some. The sample yields 70,000 to 95,000 clones, 60% to 80% seen once. A remark on this clone: Its antigen is undetermined.

V was pared by 1 base and J by 2 bases, with 9 bases between. There are 14 residues in the CDR3. The germline V gene encodes CDR1 LGHNA and CDR2 YSLEER. V gene TRBV4-3 combines with J gene TRBJ2-7; D remains unclear. Material: memory CD8+ T cells sorted from blood. Subset given: CD45RO+ cells pooled with CCR7-negative TemRA cells. The sequence was collected from a man aged 30-40 years in good health. CDR3 nucleotides: TGCGCCAGCAGCCAAGTAGGAACCACCTACGAGCAGTACTTC. Translated, it gives CASSQVGTTYEQYF.